This is a list of T cell receptor beta chains from one sample in a study of blood T cell repertoires in COVID-19. Sequenced by immunoSEQ multiplex PCR; TCRdb stores in-frame clones only, minus some. The repertoire consists of approximately 70,000 clones, with about 91% occurring once and the leading ten covering 4.8%. The source material was peripheral blood. The origin of the receptors is a woman aged 55-70 years with active COVID-19. The CDR3 runs from the conserved cysteine through the conserved F or W. D genes are given only for firm matches. Size is omitted from some rows. Given values are once, few, many or a class for expanded clones.

size: -; J: TRBJ1-1; V: TRBV7-2; length: 16; D: -; DNA: TGTGCCAGCAGCTTGGTGGGGGCAGGGGTGAACACTGAAGCTTTCTTT; CDR3: CASSLVGAGVNTEAFF
size: -; J: TRBJ1-1; V: TRBV7-2; length: 12; D: -; DNA: TGTGCCAGCAGCTTAGCCACAGGTGGAGCTTTCTTT; CDR3: CASSLATGGAFF
size: once; J: TRBJ2-7; V: TRBV11-2; length: 12; D: -; DNA: TGTGCCAGCAGCTTAGAAGGAGGCGAGCAGTACTTC; CDR3: CASSLEGGEQYF
size: once; J: TRBJ2-2; V: TRBV12-3/TRBV12-4; length: 13; D: -; DNA: TGTGCCAGCAGCAACAGGGCCACCGGGGAGCTGTTTTTT; CDR3: CASSNRATGELFF
size: -; J: TRBJ1-1; V: TRBV5-1; length: 15; D: -; DNA: TGCGCCAGCAGCTTGGCCCCTCCTGGAGGGACTGAAGCTTTCTTT; CDR3: CASSLAPPGGTEAFF
size: -; J: TRBJ2-3; V: TRBV28; length: 14; D: TRBD1; DNA: TGTGCCAGCAGCCTTGACAGGGTGGAAGATACGCAGTATTTT; CDR3: CASSLDRVEDTQYF
size: -; J: TRBJ2-7; V: TRBV18; length: 14; D: TRBD1; DNA: TGTGCCAGCTCACGGACAGGGGGCATATACGAGCAGTACTTC; CDR3: CASSRTGGIYEQYF
size: -; J: TRBJ2-5; V: TRBV3-1/TRBV3-2; length: 16; D: -; DNA: TGTGCCAGCAGCCAAGAGGGGAACAGGCTGAAAGAGACCCAGTACTTC; CDR3: CASSQEGNRLKETQYF
size: -; J: TRBJ2-7; V: TRBV19; length: 14; D: -; DNA: TGTGCCAGTAGTATAGGACCGGGGGACTACGAGCAGTACTTC; CDR3: CASSIGPGDYEQYF
size: -; J: TRBJ2-2; V: TRBV2; length: 14; D: -; DNA: TGTGCCAGCAGTGTCGCGGGGAAGACCGGGGAGCTGTTTTTT; CDR3: CASSVAGKTGELFF
size: -; J: TRBJ1-3; V: TRBV25-1; length: 15; D: TRBD1; DNA: TGTGCCAGCAGGGGGCTGACAGGGACTGGAAACACCATATATTTT; CDR3: CASRGLTGTGNTIYF
size: once; J: TRBJ1-4; V: TRBV19; length: 15; D: TRBD1; DNA: TGTGCCAGTAGTCCGCGGACAGGGGGCTTGGAAAAACTGTTTTTT; CDR3: CASSPRTGGLEKLFF
size: -; J: TRBJ2-2; V: TRBV2; length: 15; D: TRBD1; DNA: TGTGCCAGCACAGTGGACAGGGGTTACACCGGGGAGCTGTTTTTT; CDR3: CASTVDRGYTGELFF
size: -; J: TRBJ2-5; V: TRBV28; length: 15; D: -; DNA: TGTGCCAGCAGTTTTCGTGAGGATTTTAAAGAGACCCAGTACTTC; CDR3: CASSFREDFKETQYF
size: -; J: TRBJ1-5; V: TRBV18; length: 15; D: -; DNA: TGTGCCAGCTCACCAGTCGACAGGCCTTATCAGCCCCAGCATTTT; CDR3: CASSPVDRPYQPQHF